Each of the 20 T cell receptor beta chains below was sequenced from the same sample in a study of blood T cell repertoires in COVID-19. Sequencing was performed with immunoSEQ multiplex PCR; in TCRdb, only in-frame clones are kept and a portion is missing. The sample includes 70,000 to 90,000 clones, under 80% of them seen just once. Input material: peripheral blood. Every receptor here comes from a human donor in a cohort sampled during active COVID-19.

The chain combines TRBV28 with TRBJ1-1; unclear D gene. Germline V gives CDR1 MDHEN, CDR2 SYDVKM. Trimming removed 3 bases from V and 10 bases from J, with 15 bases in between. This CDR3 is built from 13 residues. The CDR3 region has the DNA TGTGCCAGCAGTTTCCCGGGAATCATGGGAGCTTTCTTT. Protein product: CASSFPGIMGAFF.

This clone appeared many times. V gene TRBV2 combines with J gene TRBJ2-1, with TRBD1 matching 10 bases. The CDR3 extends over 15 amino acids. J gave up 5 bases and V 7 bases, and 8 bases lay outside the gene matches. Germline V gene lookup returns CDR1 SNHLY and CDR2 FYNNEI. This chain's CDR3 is CASNFRDRGHNEQFF. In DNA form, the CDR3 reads TGTGCCAGCAATTTCCGGGACAGGGGTCACAATGAGCAGTTCTTC.

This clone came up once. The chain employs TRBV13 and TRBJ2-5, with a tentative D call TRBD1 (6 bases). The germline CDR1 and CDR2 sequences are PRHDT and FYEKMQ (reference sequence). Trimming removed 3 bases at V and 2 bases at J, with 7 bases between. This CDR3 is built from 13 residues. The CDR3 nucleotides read TGTGCCAGCAGCTTGGGGGCGCAAGAGACCCAGTACTTC. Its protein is CASSLGAQETQYF.

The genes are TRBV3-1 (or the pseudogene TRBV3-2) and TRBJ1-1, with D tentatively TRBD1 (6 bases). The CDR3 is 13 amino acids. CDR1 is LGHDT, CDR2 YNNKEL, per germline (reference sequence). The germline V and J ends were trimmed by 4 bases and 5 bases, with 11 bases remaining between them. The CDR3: CASSLTGNTEAFF. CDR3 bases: TGTGCCAGCAGCCTTACAGGGAATACTGAAGCTTTCTTT.

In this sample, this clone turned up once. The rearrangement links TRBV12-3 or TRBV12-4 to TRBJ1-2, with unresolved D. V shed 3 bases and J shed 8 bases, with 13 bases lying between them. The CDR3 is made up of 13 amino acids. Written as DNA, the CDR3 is TGTGCCAGCAGTTTCCGGACTATCGACGGCTACACCTTC. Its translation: CASSFRTIDGYTF.

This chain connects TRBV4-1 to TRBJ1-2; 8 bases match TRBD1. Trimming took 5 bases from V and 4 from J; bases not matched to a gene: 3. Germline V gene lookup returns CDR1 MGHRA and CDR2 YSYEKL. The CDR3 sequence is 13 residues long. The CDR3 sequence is CASSDGQGYGYTF. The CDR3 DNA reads TGCGCCAGCAGCGATGGACAGGGCTATGGCTACACCTTC.

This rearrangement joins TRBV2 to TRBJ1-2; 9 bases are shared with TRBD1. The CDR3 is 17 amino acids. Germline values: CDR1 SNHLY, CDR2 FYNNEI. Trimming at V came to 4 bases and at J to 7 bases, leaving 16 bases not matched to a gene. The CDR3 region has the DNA TGTGCCAGCAGTGGAGGGTTGGGACAGGGTAACGTTGGTGGCTACACCTTC. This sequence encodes CASSGGLGQGNVGGYTF.

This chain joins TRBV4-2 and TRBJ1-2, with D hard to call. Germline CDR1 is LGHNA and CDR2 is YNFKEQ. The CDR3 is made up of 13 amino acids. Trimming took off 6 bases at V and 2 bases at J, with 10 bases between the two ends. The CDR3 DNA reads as TGTGCCAGCAGGCGGGGAGGGAACTATGGCTACACCTTC. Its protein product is CASRRGGNYGYTF.

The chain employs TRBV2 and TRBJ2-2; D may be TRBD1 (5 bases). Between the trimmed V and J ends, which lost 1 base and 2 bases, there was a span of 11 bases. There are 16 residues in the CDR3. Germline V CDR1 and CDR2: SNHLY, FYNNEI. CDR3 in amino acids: CASSEGQGRNTGELFF. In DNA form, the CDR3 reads TGTGCCAGCAGTGAAGGGCAGGGTCGTAACACCGGGGAGCTGTTTTTT.

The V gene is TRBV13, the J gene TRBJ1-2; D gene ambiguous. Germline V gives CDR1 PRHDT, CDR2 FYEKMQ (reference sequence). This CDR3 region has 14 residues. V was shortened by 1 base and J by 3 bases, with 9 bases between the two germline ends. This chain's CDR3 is CASSLASRYYGYTF. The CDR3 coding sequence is TGTGCCAGCAGCTTAGCGAGCCGGTACTATGGCTACACCTTC.

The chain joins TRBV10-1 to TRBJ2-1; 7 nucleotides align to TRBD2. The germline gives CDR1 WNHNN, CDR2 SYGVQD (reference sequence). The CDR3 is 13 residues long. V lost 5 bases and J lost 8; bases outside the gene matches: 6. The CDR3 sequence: CASSSTSTDEQFF. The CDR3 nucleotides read TGCGCCAGCAGTTCGACTAGCACAGATGAGCAGTTCTTC.

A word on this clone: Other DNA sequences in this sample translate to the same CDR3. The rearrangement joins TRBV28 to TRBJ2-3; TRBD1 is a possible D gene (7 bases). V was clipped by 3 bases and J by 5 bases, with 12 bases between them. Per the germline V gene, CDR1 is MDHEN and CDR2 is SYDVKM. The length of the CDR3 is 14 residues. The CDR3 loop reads CASSFGQGGDTQYF. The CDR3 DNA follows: TGTGCCAGCAGTTTCGGGCAGGGGGGAGATACGCAGTATTTT.

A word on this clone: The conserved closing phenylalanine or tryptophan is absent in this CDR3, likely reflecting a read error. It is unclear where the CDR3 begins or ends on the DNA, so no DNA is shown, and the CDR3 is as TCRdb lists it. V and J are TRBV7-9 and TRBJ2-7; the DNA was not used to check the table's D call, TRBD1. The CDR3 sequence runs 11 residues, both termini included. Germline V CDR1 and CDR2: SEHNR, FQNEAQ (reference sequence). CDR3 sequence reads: CASSLGQVFTS.

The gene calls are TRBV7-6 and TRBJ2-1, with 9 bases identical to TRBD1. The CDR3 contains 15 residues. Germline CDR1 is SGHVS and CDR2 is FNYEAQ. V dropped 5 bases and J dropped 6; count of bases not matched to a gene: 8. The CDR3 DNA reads TGTGCCAGCAGCAGACAGGGGGGAATCAGCAATGAGCAGTTCTTC. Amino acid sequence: CASSRQGGISNEQFF.

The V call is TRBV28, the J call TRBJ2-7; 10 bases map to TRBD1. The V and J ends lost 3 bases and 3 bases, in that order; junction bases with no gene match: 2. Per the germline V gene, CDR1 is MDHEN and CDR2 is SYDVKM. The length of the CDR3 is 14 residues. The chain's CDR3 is CASSLTGGDYEQYF. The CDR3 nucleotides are TGTGCCAGCAGTTTGACAGGGGGCGACTACGAGCAGTACTTC.

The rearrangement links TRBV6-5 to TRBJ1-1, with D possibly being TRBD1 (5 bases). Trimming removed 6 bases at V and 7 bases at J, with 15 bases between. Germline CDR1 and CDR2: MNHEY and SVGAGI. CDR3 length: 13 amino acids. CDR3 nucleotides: TGTGCCAGCAGCCCCGGACACCACGATGAAGCTTTCTTT. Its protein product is CASSPGHHDEAFF.

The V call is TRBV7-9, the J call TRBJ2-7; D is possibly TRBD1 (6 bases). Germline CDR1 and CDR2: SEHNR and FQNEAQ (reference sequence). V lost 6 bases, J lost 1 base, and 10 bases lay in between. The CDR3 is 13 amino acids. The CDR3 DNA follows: TGTGCCAGCAGGGTGACAGGATCCTACGAGCAGTACTTC. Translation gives CASRVTGSYEQYF.

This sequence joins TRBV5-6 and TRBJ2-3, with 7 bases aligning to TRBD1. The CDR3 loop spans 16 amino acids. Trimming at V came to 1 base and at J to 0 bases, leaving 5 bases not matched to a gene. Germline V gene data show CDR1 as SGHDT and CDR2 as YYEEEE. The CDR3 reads CASSLLGTASTDTQYF. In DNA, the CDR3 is TGTGCCAGCAGCTTGCTGGGGACAGCTAGCACAGATACGCAGTATTTT.

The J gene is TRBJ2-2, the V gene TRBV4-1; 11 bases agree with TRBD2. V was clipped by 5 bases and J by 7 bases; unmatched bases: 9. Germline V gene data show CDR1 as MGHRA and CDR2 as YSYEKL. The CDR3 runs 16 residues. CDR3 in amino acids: CASSELAGAIGGELFF. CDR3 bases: TGCGCCAGCAGCGAACTAGCGGGGGCGATCGGCGGGGAGCTGTTTTTT.

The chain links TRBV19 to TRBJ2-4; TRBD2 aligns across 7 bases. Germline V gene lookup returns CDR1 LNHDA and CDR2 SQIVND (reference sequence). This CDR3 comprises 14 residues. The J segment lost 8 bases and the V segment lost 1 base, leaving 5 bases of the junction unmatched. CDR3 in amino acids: CASSIGGGRDIQYF. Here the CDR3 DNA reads TGTGCCAGTAGTATAGGGGGGGGAAGGGACATTCAGTACTTC.